This TCR beta chain was captured by sequencing in a study of cytomegalovirus exposure and HLA in healthy donors. About this clone: Its antigen is unidentified.

PCR used 60 Vbeta primers and 13 Jbeta primers. Produced via immunoSEQ multiplex PCR; TCRdb's table is partial and in-frame only. The sample holds 130,000 to 150,000 clones, about four fifths seen once. Whole-study findings and limits: Cytomegalovirus association was assigned to about 180 TCR beta chains. Through in vitro validation, a few CMV-associated chains were shown to be specific for CMV antigens. It was taken for granted in presence/absence analyses that sequencing depth across donors was roughly uniform.

This CDR3 has 14 residues. V lost 3 bases, J lost 12 bases, and 19 bases lay in between. Germline CDR1 SGDLS, CDR2 YYNGEE. The TCR sequence derives from a female donor in good health and CMV-seronegative. The sample comprised PBMCs. The V and J genes are TRBV9 and TRBJ2-1, with D perhaps matching TRBD2 (5 bases). The DNA of the CDR3 is TGTGCCAGCAGCGCCTATTGGACCGACGAGGGGCAGTTCTTC. Its protein is CASSAYWTDEGQFF.